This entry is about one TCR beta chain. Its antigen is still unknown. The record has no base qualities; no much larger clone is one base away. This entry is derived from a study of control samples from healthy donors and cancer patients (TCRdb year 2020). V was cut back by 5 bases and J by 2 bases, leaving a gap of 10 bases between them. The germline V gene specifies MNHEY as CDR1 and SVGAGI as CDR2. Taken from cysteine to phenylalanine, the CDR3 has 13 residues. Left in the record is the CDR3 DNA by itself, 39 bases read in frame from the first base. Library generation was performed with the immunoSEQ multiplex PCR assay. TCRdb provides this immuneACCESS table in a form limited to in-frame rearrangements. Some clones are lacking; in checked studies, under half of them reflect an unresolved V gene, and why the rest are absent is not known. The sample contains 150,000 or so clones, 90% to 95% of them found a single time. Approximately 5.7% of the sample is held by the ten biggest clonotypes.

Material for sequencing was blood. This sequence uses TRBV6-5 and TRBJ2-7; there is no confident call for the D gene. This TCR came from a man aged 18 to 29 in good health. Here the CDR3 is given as CASSREEAYEQYF. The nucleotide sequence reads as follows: TGTGCCAGCAGTCGCGAGGAAGCCTACGAGCAGTACTTC.